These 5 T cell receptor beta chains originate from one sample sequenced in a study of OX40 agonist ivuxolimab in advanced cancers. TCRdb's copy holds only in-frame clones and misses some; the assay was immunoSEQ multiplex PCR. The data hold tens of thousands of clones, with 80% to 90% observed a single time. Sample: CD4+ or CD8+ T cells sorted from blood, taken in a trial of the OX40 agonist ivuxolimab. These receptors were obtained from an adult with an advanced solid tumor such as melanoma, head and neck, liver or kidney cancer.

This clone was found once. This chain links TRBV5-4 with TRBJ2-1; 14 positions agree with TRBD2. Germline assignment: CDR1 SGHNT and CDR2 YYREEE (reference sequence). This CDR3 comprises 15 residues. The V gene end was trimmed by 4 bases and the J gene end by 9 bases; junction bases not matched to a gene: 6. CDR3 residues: CASSLGLAGAGEQFF. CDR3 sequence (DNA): TGTGCCAGCAGCCTGGGACTAGCGGGAGCTGGTGAGCAGTTCTTC.

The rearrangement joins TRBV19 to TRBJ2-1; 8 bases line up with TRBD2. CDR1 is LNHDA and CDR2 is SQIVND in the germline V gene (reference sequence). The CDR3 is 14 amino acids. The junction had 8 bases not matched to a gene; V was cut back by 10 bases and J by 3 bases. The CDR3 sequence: CATREGGGYNEQFF. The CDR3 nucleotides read TGTGCCACCCGGGAGGGGGGAGGCTACAATGAGCAGTTCTTC.

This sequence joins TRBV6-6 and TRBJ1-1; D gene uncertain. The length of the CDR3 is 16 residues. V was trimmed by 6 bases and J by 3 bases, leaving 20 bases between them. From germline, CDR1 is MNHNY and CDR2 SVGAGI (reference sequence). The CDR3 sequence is CASRPRESYVDTEAFF. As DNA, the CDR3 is TGTGCCAGCAGACCGCGAGAGAGTTATGTGGACACTGAAGCTTTCTTT.

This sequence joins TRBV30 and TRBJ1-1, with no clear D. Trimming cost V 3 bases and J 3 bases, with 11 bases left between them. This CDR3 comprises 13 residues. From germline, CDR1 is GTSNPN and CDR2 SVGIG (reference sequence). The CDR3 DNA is TGTGCCTGGAGAGCTGGGTCCTACACTGAAGCTTTCTTT. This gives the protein CAWRAGSYTEAFF.

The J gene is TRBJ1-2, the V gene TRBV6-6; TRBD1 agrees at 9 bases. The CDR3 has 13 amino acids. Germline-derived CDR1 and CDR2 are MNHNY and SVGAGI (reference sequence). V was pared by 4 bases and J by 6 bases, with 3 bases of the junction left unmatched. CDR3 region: CASSWGQGDGYTF. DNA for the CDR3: TGTGCCAGCAGTTGGGGACAGGGTGATGGCTACACCTTC.